The clone carrying this T cell receptor (beta chain) was observed many times. Its antigen is still unknown. It was with a sample-barcoded 5' primer and a J-beta primer mix that a second PCR of roughly 6 to 11 cycles was run. In TCRdb, the 5' RACE reads were re-called with MiXCR into one record per CDR3 protein. The sample comprises around 800,000 distinct CDR3 sequences, approximately 67% of which are singletons, and roughly a quarter rests with the top ten. Total RNA extraction produced at least 5.5 micrograms (per sample) for the study. The data belong to a study of blood T cells in healthy people across ages. Germline CDR1 is ENHRY and CDR2 is SYGVKD. This CDR3 is built from 19 residues. V was clipped by 3 bases and J by 3 bases; unmatched bases: 14. Whole-study findings and limits: Diversity estimates from one million T cells were considered underestimates.

V and J are TRBV10-3 and TRBJ2-1, with 10 positions matching TRBD1. This TCR derives from a young man in good health. The sequenced sample was blood. CDR3 DNA: TGTGCCATCAGTGACCTACCCCCTTTGGGACAGGGGATCTACAATGAGCAGTTCTTC. It yields the protein CAISDLPPLGQGIYNEQFF.